This T cell receptor (beta chain) was observed in a study of metastatic and nonmetastatic thyroid tumors (TCRdb year 2020). Regarding the complete study: Repertoires from peripheral blood and from tumor or nodule tissue samples of malignant and benign thyroid patients were compared. Points the paper makes about the study in general: In both blood and tumor samples, TCR beta diversity was reported to be significantly higher in malignant tumors than in benign nodules.

The germline V gene (reference sequence) sets CDR1 to LNHDA and CDR2 to SQIVND. From V the trimming removes 3 bases and from J it removes 7 bases, while the gene matches leave 1 base of the junction unaccounted for. The CDR3 has 13 amino acids, counting the end cysteine and phenylalanine. Only the CDR3 DNA is retained, 39 bases long and in frame from the first base. This clone was picked up a small number of times. No antigen is known for it. Base qualities are not provided; no much larger clone lies one nucleotide away. No patient had received any treatment before thyroid surgery. Using T-cell receptor beta sequencing, the study looked back at clinical samples from patients collected from the early 2010s to the late 2010s. Library preparation employed PCR. The instrument given in TCRdb is Illumina HiSeq 4000. High-throughput sequencing was used to profile the TCR beta-chain CDR3 region of every patient. The study's processing was this. Drawing on CDR3 differences between clinicopathological groups, the researchers built a classifier meant to tell apart patients with distant-metastatic papillary thyroid cancer. The Shannon index was used to measure repertoire diversity, and the Morisita-Horn index was used to measure how similar tumor and blood repertoires were. TCRdb trimmed public reads at Q25 via fastp, called clones via MiXCR and kept in-frame beta chains. The V and J calls come from TCRdb's annotation, not from the publication. For this sample the table gives about 35,000 clones, of which approximately 19% were detected only once. Together, the top ten hold approximately 16% of the sample.

The specimen was blood. This clonotype was obtained from a female donor with papillary thyroid cancer or a benign thyroid nodule (not recorded which). Some clones in this sample may be carry-over from other donors' samples. The rearranged segments are TRBV19 and TRBJ2-2, and 8 junction bases match TRBD2. The encoded CDR3 is CASSMGTSGELFF. The sequenced DNA: TGTGCCAGTAGTATGGGGACTAGCGGGGAGCTGTTTTTT.